This entry features one T cell receptor (beta chain) sequence. As yet, its antigen is unknown. V shed 0 bases and J shed 12 bases, with 0 bases lying between them. The germline gives CDR1 KGHSH, CDR2 LQKENI. The CDR3 sequence is 9 residues long. This specimen comes from a study of T cell repertoires in cytomegalovirus infection. Study-level background: Well-studied HLA-B-restricted epitopes and recently identified HLA-C-restricted epitopes of CMV were both used in the study. CMV infection and matching HLA type were both indicated by public TCR beta signatures.

TCRdb re-analysed the reads in MiXCR, keeping a single row per CDR3 protein. The table shows around 770,000 distinct CDR3 sequences, with 25% to 35% occurring only once. Points from the study as a whole: Clonotype analysis showed dominance of the ex vivo response by HLA-C-restricted CMV-specific TCR beta clonotypes. People with CMV and the relevant HLA were identified by cumulative public TCR beta family frequency.

The sequence derives from a human donor in good health (CMV status not recorded). Some clones in this sample may be carry-over from other donors' samples. Sequencing was performed on cultured CD8+ T cells from PBMCs, taken from culture after CMV antigen stimulation. The rearrangement links TRBV18 to TRBJ2-1; D is undetermined. The CDR3 reads CASSPPQFF. CDR3 nucleotide sequence: TGTGCCAGCTCACCACCGCAGTTCTTC.